These 32 T cell receptor beta chains were all obtained from the same sample, sequenced in a study of T cells in Graves' hyperthyroidism and ophthalmopathy. Template material for amplifying TCR beta CDR3 regions consisted of RNA transcripts. When the TCR CDR3 underwent first-round RT-PCR, the HTBI primer set was used. From the multiplex PCR reads, TCRdb called clonotypes with MiXCR, one entry per CDR3 protein. This sample yields 450,000 to 700,000 distinct CDR3 sequences, of which 40% to 55% are seen a single time; roughly 19% belongs to the top ten. Sequencing was carried out using peripheral blood or thyroid tissue (not recorded which). The receptors stem from an adult woman with Graves' disease, either hyperthyroidism or ophthalmopathy (not recorded which).

This clonotype has ten or more counts. This chain connects TRBV28 to TRBJ2-7; TRBD1 or TRBD2 may be the D gene (5 bases each). CDR1 and CDR2 (germline): MDHEN, SYDVKM. CDR3 size: 13 residues. Trimming stripped 4 bases from V and 7 bases from J, with 14 bases between. CDR3 sequence (DNA): TGTGCCAGCAGTTCGGCAGGGACGGGGGAGCAGTACTTC. Translating gives CASSSAGTGEQYF.

This clonotype was counted many times. The gene calls are TRBV5-1 and TRBJ1-4; D not resolved. CDR1 is SGHRS and CDR2 is YFSETQ in the germline V gene. This CDR3 comprises 13 residues. The V and J ends lost 0 bases and 5 bases respectively, with 5 bases between them. The CDR3 DNA reads as TGCGCCAGCAGCTTGGGCAACAATGAAAAACTGTTTTTT. Amino acid sequence: CASSLGNNEKLFF.

The J gene is TRBJ2-7, the V gene TRBV4-1; 11 nucleotides match TRBD2. CDR1 and CDR2 from the germline V gene are MGHRA and YSYEKL. J gave up 3 bases and V 4 bases, and 8 bases lay outside the gene matches. The CDR3 totals 16 residues. CDR3 sequence: CASSPDGTSGDYEQYF. CDR3 DNA sequence: TGCGCCAGCAGCCCAGATGGGACTAGCGGCGACTACGAGCAGTACTTC.

This clonotype has ten or more counts. This rearrangement joins TRBV5-6 to TRBJ1-4; D not resolved. The CDR3 spans 17 residues. V shed 1 base and J shed 4 bases, with 17 bases lying between them. The germline V gene encodes CDR1 SGHDT and CDR2 YYEEEE. The CDR3 DNA reads as TGTGCCAGCAGCTTGCGGGCGTTGGGAAGGATTAATGAAAAACTGTTTTTT. This codes for CASSLRALGRINEKLFF.

A remark on this clonotype: The junction and the germline gene differ at one end; a read error may be behind it. The genes are TRBV12-3 or TRBV12-4 and TRBJ2-7; 15 bases match TRBD2. The CDR3 spans 15 residues. CDR3 in amino acids: CASSPGLAGGREQCF. The CDR3, as DNA: TGTGCCAGCAGTCCGGGACTAGCGGGAGGTCGAGAGCAGTGCTTC.

This clonotype was recorded many times. The genes are TRBV2 and TRBJ1-2, with 12 bases aligning to TRBD1. This CDR3 region has 14 residues. Germline V gene lookup returns CDR1 SNHLY and CDR2 FYNNEI. V shed 10 bases and J 8 bases; nucleotides not matched to a gene: 11. The CDR3 DNA sequence: TGTGCCATCAGGGGACAGGGGGCTGCGGAGGGCTACACCTTC. Translating it yields CAIRGQGAAEGYTF.

This clonotype was recorded a few times. The chain couples TRBV4-3 to TRBJ1-3; D is undetermined. Germline V gene sequence: CDR1 LGHNA, CDR2 YSLEER. The CDR3 is 15 residues long. Trimming removed 0 bases at V and 0 bases at J, with 6 bases between. CDR3 in DNA: TGCGCCAGCAGCCAAGACAGTAACTCTGGAAACACCATATATTTT. This sequence encodes CASSQDSNSGNTIYF.

Remarks on this clonotype: This sequence may be a read error, since a much larger clone differs from it by one base. This chain connects TRBV5-1 to TRBJ1-2; D is perhaps TRBD1 (5 bases). Germline V CDR1 and CDR2: SGHRS, YFSETQ. This CDR3 spans 12 amino acids. V lost 3 bases, J lost 7 bases, and 10 bases lay in between. The CDR3 protein is CASSCDRAGYTF. CDR3 coding DNA: TGCGCCAGCAGCTGCGACAGAGCTGGCTACACCTTC.

This clonotype was seen only a few times. The chain links TRBV28 to TRBJ1-2, with TRBD1 as a possible D gene (6 bases). Germline V gives CDR1 MDHEN, CDR2 SYDVKM. V lost 4 bases, J lost 6 bases, and 15 bases lay in between. The length of the CDR3 is 14 residues. The CDR3: CASSSIGGADGYTF. CDR3 DNA: TGTGCCAGCAGTTCGATCGGGGGCGCGGATGGCTACACCTTC.

As regards this clonotype: A much larger clone lies one base from this, so it may be a read error. This chain joins TRBV7-9 and TRBJ2-7; no firm D call. The length of the CDR3 is 13 residues. Germline CDR1 is SEHNR and CDR2 is FQNEAQ (reference sequence). Trimming shortened V by 4 bases and J by 9 bases, and 16 bases separated the two germline ends. The CDR3 bases are TGTGCCAGCAGCTCTACAGAGAAACCCGGGCAGTACTTC. This encodes CASSSTEKPGQYF.

The chain uses TRBV20-1 and TRBJ2-6; D is unclear. Between the trimmed V and J ends, which lost 5 bases and 4 bases, there was a span of 12 bases. CDR3 length: 14 amino acids. CDR1 DFQATT and CDR2 SNEGSKA come from the germline V gene (reference sequence). In DNA form, the CDR3 reads TGCAGTGCTGTAGTCCCTCCAGGGGCCAACGTCCTGACTTTC. This gives the protein CSAVVPPGANVLTF.

The gene calls are TRBV7-2 and TRBJ1-1, with 7 bases identical to TRBD1. This CDR3 spans 14 amino acids. The V segment lost 7 bases and the J segment 4 bases; nucleotides outside the gene matches: 9. Germline V gene lookup returns CDR1 SGHTA and CDR2 FQGNSA. The CDR3 nucleotides are TGTGCCAGCAACCGACAGGGTCTTGGCACTGAAGCTTTCTTT. Translated, it gives CASNRQGLGTEAFF.

For this clonotype: One end of the junction does not line up with germline, which may come from a read error. The chain joins TRBV13 to TRBJ2-7; perhaps TRBD2 as D (6 bases). Germline values: CDR1 PRHDT, CDR2 FYEKMQ (reference sequence). The CDR3 extends over 13 amino acids. The CDR3 loop reads CAISRDSEYEQYF. For the CDR3, the DNA is TGCGCCATCTCACGGGACTCCGAGTACGAGCAGTACTTC.

The chain uses TRBV12-3 or TRBV12-4 and TRBJ1-6; no firm D call. V gave up 2 bases and J gave up 8 bases, with 13 bases separating them. CDR3 length: 15 amino acids. The CDR3 reads CASSLMGSADSPLHF. CDR3 sequence (DNA): TGTGCCAGCAGTTTAATGGGGTCGGCGGATTCACCCCTCCACTTT.

In its sample, this clonotype was seen a few times. The V gene is TRBV27, the J gene TRBJ2-7; D is undetermined. The CDR3 length is 10 residues. Trimming pared 3 bases from V and 7 bases from J, leaving 4 bases between. The germline CDR1 and CDR2 sequences are MNHEY and SMNVEV (reference sequence). CDR3 sequence reads: CASSFWEQYF. The CDR3 bases are TGTGCCAGCAGTTTCTGGGAGCAGTACTTC.

This clonotype was detected many times. The V and J genes are TRBV20-1 and TRBJ1-5, with D unclear. The CDR3 is 16 amino acids. Germline assignment: CDR1 DFQATT and CDR2 SNEGSKA (reference sequence). Trimming took off 3 bases at V and 1 base at J, with 16 bases between the two ends. CDR3 loop: CSARGAGVPSNQPQHF. The CDR3 bases are TGCAGTGCTAGGGGAGCTGGGGTTCCAAGCAATCAGCCCCAGCATTTT.

Ten or more counts support this clonotype. The chain carries TRBV5-1 and TRBJ1-1; 9 nucleotides match TRBD1. Unmatched junction bases numbered 8, after V lost 1 base and J lost 1 base. This CDR3 comprises 17 residues. Germline CDR1 SGHRS, CDR2 YFSETQ. CDR3 sequence (DNA): TGCGCCAGCAGCTTGCCTGGGACAGGGAATACGAACACTGAAGCTTTCTTT. This encodes CASSLPGTGNTNTEAFF.

This chain connects TRBV7-9 to TRBJ2-7; 8 positions match TRBD2. Trimming removed 3 bases from V and 5 bases from J; junction bases left unmatched: 6. Germline CDR1 SEHNR, CDR2 FQNEAQ (reference sequence). The CDR3 covers 14 residues. CDR3 sequence reads: CASSFGGDLDEQYF. The CDR3 nucleotides are TGTGCCAGCAGCTTCGGGGGGGACTTGGACGAGCAGTACTTC.

This chain connects TRBV11-2 to TRBJ1-1; no firm D call. V was shortened by 4 bases and J by 11 bases, with 20 bases between the two germline ends. CDR3 length: 14 residues. Looked up from germline, CDR1 is SGHAT and CDR2 is FQNNGV. The CDR3, as DNA: TGTGCCAGCAGCTCGACCCCAGCGGGGAGAAAGGCTTTCTTT. Amino acid sequence: CASSSTPAGRKAFF.

The CDR3 region is CASSPDTHSGRAYEQYF. In DNA, the CDR3 is TGTGCCAGCAGTCCTGACACCCATAGCGGGAGGGCCTACGAGCAGTACTTC. The rearrangement uses TRBV7-9 and TRBJ2-7; 11 bases are a match to TRBD2. CDR1 is SEHNR, CDR2 FQNEAQ, per germline (reference sequence). CDR3 length: 17 amino acids. J lost 2 bases, V lost 6 bases, and 12 bases had no gene match.

Ten or more counts support this clonotype. J is TRBJ2-5 and V is TRBV6-5, with 7 bases matching TRBD1. In germline, CDR1 is MNHEY, CDR2 SVGAGI. The CDR3 spans 14 residues. Trimming took 0 bases from V and 4 from J; bases not matched to a gene: 2. CDR3 bases: TGTGCCAGCAGTTACTCTTCAGGGGGAGAGACCCAGTACTTC. Amino acids: CASSYSSGGETQYF.

The rearrangement links TRBV11-2 to TRBJ2-5; 14 positions agree with TRBD2. Germline assignment: CDR1 SGHAT and CDR2 FQNNGV. This CDR3 contains 17 residues. J gave up 1 base and V 6 bases, and 7 bases lay outside the gene matches. CDR3 loop: CASRGTSGGEIQETQYF. CDR3 in DNA: TGTGCCAGCAGGGGGACTAGCGGGGGAGAAATCCAAGAGACCCAGTACTTC.

This clonotype was observed many times. The chain carries TRBV15 and TRBJ1-6; D is perhaps TRBD1 (5 bases). V dropped 3 bases and J dropped 7 bases, with 13 bases sitting between them. The CDR3 extends over 15 amino acids. Germline V gene sequence: CDR1 LNHNV, CDR2 YYDKDF (reference sequence). CDR3 region: CATSSGGGGNSPLHF. The CDR3 nucleotides read TGTGCCACCAGCAGTGGGGGGGGAGGAAATTCACCCCTCCACTTT.

The chain carries TRBV25-1 and TRBJ1-4; D unclear. V was cut by 1 base and J by 7 bases, with 13 bases left in between. Germline-derived CDR1 and CDR2 are MGHDK and SYGVNS. This CDR3 is built from 15 residues. In DNA, the CDR3 is TGTGCCAGCAGTGAATGGATGGGCCAGGTTGAAAAACTGTTTTTT. The encoded protein is CASSEWMGQVEKLFF.

This clonotype was picked up one time. The rearrangement uses TRBV7-9 and TRBJ1-3; 7 bases line up with TRBD1. V dropped 11 bases and J dropped 0; count of bases not matched to a gene: 4. Germline V gene sequence: CDR1 SEHNR, CDR2 FQNEAQ (reference sequence). The CDR3 is 13 residues long. The CDR3 coding sequence is TGTGCCTCCGGGGACAGCTCTGGAAACACCATATATTTT. Translating gives CASGDSSGNTIYF.

In this sample, this clonotype turned up many times. The chain recombines TRBV2 with TRBJ1-2, with D perhaps matching TRBD1 (6 bases). Germline CDR1 SNHLY, CDR2 FYNNEI. This CDR3 comprises 14 residues. The CDR3 DNA reads TGTAGCTCCCGGGACACCATAAAAAACTATGGCTACACCTTC. The encoded protein is CSSRDTIKNYGYTF.

In its sample, this clonotype was seen many times. One end of the junction varies from germline; a read error may be responsible. The chain is built from TRBV12-3 or TRBV12-4 and TRBJ1-1; unclear D gene. This CDR3 is built from 13 residues. As DNA, the CDR3 is TGTGCCAGCAGCTTAGAGATGAACACTGAAGCTTTCTTT. It encodes CASSLEMNTEAFF.

The sample holds many counts of this clonotype. This rearrangement joins TRBV6-1 to TRBJ2-7; D is undetermined. The CDR3 sequence is 13 residues long. Germline V gene data show CDR1 as MNHNS and CDR2 as SASEGT. V was trimmed by 0 bases and J by 2 bases, leaving 5 bases between them. CDR3 loop: CASSEARPYEQYF. The DNA of the CDR3 is TGTGCCAGCAGTGAAGCGCGGCCCTACGAGCAGTACTTC.

As regards this clonotype: A single base separates this from a much larger clone, so it may be a read error. The rearrangement uses TRBV6-6 and TRBJ1-1; tentatively, D is TRBD1 (5 bases). The V gene lost 6 bases and the J gene lost 10 bases, with 24 bases spanning the gap. Germline V gene sequence: CDR1 MNHNY, CDR2 SVGAGI (reference sequence). This CDR3 spans 15 amino acids. DNA of the CDR3: TGTGCCAGCAGCGCACATGGACGGGACGTTCAGGCAGCTTTCTTT. Amino acid sequence: CASSAHGRDVQAAFF.

Many counts were recorded for this clonotype. The CDR3 DNA reads as TGTGCCAGCAGCGAGGGGGGGAACGAGCAGTACTTC. It yields the protein CASSEGGNEQYF. The V and J genes are TRBV6-6 and TRBJ2-7; maybe TRBD2 (7 bases). V shed 6 bases and J shed 5 bases, with 11 bases lying between them. Germline loops: CDR1 MNHNY, CDR2 SVGAGI (reference sequence). The CDR3 runs to 12 residues.

This clonotype was detected a few times. The chain combines TRBV29-1 with TRBJ2-6; tentatively, D is TRBD1 or TRBD2 (5 bases each). V lost 6 bases and J 0 bases, leaving 9 bases between the germline ends. The CDR3 runs 14 residues. CDR1 SQVTM and CDR2 ANQGSEA come from the germline V gene. The CDR3 is CSVSGGSGANVLTF. Written as DNA, the CDR3 is TGCAGCGTCAGTGGGGGCTCTGGGGCCAACGTCCTGACTTTC. Full variable domain (remainder filled in from reference TRBV29-1 and TRBJ2-6): SAVISQKPSRDICQRGTSLTIQCQVDSQVTMMFWYRQQPGQSLTLIATANQGSEATYESGFVIDKFPISRPNLTFSTLTVSNMSPEDSSIYLCSVSGGSGANVLTFGAGSRLTVL.

Remarks on this clonotype: This CDR3 fails to terminate in the conserved phenylalanine or tryptophan, so it likely reflects a read error. CDR3 residues: CASSFNYEQYP. CDR3 in DNA: TGTGCCAGCAGCTTTAACTACGAGCAGTACCCC. This chain joins TRBV7-2 and TRBJ2-7; D unclear. V lost 3 bases and J 3 bases, leaving 3 bases between the germline ends. The CDR3 contains 11 residues. Looked up from germline, CDR1 is SGHTA and CDR2 is FQGNSA.